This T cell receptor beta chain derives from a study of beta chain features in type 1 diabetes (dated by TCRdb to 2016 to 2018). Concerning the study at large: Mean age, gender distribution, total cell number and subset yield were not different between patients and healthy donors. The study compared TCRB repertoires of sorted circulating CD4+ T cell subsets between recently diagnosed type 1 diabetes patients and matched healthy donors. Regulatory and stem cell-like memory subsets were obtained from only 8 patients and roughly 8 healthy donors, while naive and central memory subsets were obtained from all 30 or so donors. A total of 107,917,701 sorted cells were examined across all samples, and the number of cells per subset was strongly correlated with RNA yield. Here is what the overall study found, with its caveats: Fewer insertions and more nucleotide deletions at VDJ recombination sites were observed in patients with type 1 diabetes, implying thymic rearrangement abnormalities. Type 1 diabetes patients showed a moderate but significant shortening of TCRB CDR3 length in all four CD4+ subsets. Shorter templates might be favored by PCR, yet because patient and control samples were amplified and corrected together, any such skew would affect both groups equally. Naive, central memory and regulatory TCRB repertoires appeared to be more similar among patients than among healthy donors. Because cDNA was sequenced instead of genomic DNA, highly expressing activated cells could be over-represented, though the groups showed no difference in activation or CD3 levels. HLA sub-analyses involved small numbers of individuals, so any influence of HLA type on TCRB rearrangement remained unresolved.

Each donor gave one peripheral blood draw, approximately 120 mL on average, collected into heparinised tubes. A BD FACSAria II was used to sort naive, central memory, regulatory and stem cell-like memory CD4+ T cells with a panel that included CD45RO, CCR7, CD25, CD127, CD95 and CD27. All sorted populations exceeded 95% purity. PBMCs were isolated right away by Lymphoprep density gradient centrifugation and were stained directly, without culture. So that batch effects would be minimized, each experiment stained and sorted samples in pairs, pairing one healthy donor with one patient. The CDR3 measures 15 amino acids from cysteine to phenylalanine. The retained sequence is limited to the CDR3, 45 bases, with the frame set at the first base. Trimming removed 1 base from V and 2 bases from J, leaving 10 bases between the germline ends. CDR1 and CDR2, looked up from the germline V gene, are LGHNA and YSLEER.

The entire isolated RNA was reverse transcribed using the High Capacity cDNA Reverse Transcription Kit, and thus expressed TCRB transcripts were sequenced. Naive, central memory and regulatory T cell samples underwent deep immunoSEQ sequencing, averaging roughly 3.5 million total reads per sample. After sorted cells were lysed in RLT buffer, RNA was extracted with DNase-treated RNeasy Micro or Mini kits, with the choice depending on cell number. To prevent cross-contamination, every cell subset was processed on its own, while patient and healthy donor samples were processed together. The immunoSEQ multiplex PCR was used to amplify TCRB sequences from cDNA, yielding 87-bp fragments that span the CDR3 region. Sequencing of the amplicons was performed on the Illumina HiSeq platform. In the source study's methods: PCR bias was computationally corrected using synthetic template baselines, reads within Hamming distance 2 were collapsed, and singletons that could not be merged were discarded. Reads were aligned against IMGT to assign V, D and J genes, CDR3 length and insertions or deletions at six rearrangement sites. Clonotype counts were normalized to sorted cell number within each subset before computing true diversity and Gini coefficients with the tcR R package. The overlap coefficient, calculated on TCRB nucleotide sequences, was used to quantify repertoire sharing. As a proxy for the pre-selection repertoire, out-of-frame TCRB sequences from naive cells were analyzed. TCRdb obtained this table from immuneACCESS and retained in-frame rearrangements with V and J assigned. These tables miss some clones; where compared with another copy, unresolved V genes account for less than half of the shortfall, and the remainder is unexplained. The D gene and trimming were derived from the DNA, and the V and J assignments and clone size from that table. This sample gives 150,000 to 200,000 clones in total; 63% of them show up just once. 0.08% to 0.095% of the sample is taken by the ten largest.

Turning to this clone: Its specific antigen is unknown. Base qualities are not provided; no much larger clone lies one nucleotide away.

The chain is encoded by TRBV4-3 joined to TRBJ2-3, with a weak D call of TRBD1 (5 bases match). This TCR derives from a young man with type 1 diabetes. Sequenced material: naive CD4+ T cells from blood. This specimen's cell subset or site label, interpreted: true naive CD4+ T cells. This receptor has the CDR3 CASSQGGYYTDTQYF. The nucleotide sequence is TGCGCCAGCAGCCAAGGGGGCTATTACACAGATACGCAGTATTTT.